The 19 T cell receptor beta chains below all came from one sample that was sequenced in a study of blood T cell repertoires in COVID-19. Here immunoSEQ multiplex PCR was the method, and the copy in TCRdb shows in-frame clones only, minus some. The table shows 30,000 to 50,000 clones, with 75% to 85% occurring only once. Sequencing used peripheral blood. The origin of the receptors is a man between 65 and 85 years old with acute or convalescent COVID-19.

The genes are TRBV5-1 and TRBJ2-5; tentative D call: TRBD2 (5 bases). This CDR3 is 15 amino acids long. V lost 4 bases, J lost 7 bases, and 20 bases lay in between. Germline loops: CDR1 SGHRS, CDR2 YFSETQ. The CDR3 loop is CASSSRTGEPGTQYF. Written as DNA, the CDR3 is TGCGCCAGCAGCAGTAGAACTGGGGAGCCGGGGACCCAGTACTTC.

The rearrangement links TRBV7-9 to TRBJ1-6, with TRBD1 identical over 8 bases. Germline V gene data show CDR1 as SEHNR and CDR2 as FQNEAQ (reference sequence). The CDR3 spans 16 residues. V lost 4 bases to trimming and J lost 7 bases; unmatched junction nucleotides: 9. The CDR3 protein is CASSSPTGVTNSPLHF. The CDR3 coding sequence is TGTGCCAGCAGCTCCCCGACAGGGGTGACAAATTCACCCCTCCACTTT.

V gene TRBV6-5 combines with J gene TRBJ2-3; D may be TRBD2 (6 bases). Germline V CDR1 and CDR2: MNHEY, SVGAGI. The CDR3 totals 13 residues. Trimming took 7 bases from V and 14 from J, leaving 22 bases between them. DNA of the CDR3: TGTGCCAGCAATTCTGGAGAACTAGCCCTGGGGTATTTT. Translation: CASNSGELALGYF.

This chain connects TRBV7-8 to TRBJ2-7; 10 bases align to TRBD2. V shed 4 bases and J 4 bases; nucleotides not matched to a gene: 7. CDR3 length: 15 residues. CDR1 is SGHVS and CDR2 is FQNEAQ in the germline V gene. In DNA, the CDR3 is TGTGCCAGCAGCTGGCAAGCGGGGGGGGTATACGAGCAGTACTTC. Translation gives CASSWQAGGVYEQYF.

This chain connects TRBV19 to TRBJ1-4; 7 bases align to TRBD1. The CDR3 length is 15 residues. V was pared by 4 bases and J by 7 bases, with 9 bases of the junction left unmatched. The germline V gene encodes CDR1 LNHDA and CDR2 SQIVND (reference sequence). The CDR3: CASSTQGGIGEKLFF. In nucleotides, the CDR3 is TGTGCCAGTAGTACCCAAGGGGGCATAGGTGAAAAACTGTTTTTT.

V is TRBV24-1 and J is TRBJ2-5, with D possibly being TRBD2 (6 bases). CDR1 is KGHDR and CDR2 is SFDVKD in the germline V gene. Trimming took off 6 bases at V and 2 bases at J, with 12 bases between the two ends. This CDR3 spans 14 amino acids. For the CDR3, the DNA is TGTGCCACCAGTCGCGGGGACCCACAAGAGACCCAGTACTTC. The encoded protein is CATSRGDPQETQYF.

This clone was seen more than once but under ten times. This chain links TRBV2 with TRBJ2-7; weak D call: TRBD2 (5 bases). Germline lookup yields CDR1 SNHLY and CDR2 FYNNEI. This CDR3 contains 11 residues. V was clipped by 3 bases and J by 8 bases, with 8 bases between them. CDR3 loop: CASSDRGKQYF. In nucleotides, the CDR3 is TGTGCCAGCAGTGATCGGGGAAAGCAGTACTTC.

J is TRBJ1-5 and V is TRBV15; D might be TRBD1 (6 bases). Germline V gene lookup returns CDR1 LNHNV and CDR2 YYDKDF (reference sequence). V lost 3 bases and J lost 11, with 17 bases in between. The CDR3 spans 14 residues. In nucleotides, the CDR3 is TGTGCCACCAGCAGCAGGGGCGGCCTAGAGTCCCAGCATTTT. It encodes CATSSRGGLESQHF.

The chain combines TRBV4-1 with TRBJ1-4; D may be TRBD1 (6 bases). The germline gives CDR1 MGHRA, CDR2 YSYEKL. The CDR3 is made up of 16 amino acids. V was cut by 1 base and J by 10 bases, with 19 bases left in between. The CDR3 here is CASSQGYGRTDRKLFF. The CDR3 DNA is TGCGCCAGCAGCCAAGGATATGGACGGACAGACAGAAAACTGTTTTTT.

In regard to this clone: Other DNA sequences in the sample encode the same CDR3. The genes are TRBV7-2 and TRBJ2-1, with 12 bases identical to TRBD2. Per germline, CDR1 SGHTA and CDR2 FQGNSA. Trimming cost V 3 bases and J 4 bases; bases outside gene matches: 1. The CDR3 is made up of 15 amino acids. DNA of the CDR3: TGTGCCAGCAGCTTGGGACTAGCGGGTTACAATGAGCAGTTCTTC. Translated, it gives CASSLGLAGYNEQFF.

This chain links TRBV14 with TRBJ1-1; 9 positions agree with TRBD1. The junction had 13 bases not matched to a gene; V was cut back by 3 bases and J by 11 bases. Germline CDR1 and CDR2: SGHDN and FVKESK. This CDR3 region has 15 residues. CDR3 DNA sequence: TGTGCCAGCAGCCATGCAGGACAGGGGCGATCGCGGGCTTTCTTT. It encodes CASSHAGQGRSRAFF.

The chain links TRBV19 to TRBJ1-2, with D possibly matching TRBD1 (6 bases). There are 13 residues in the CDR3. CDR1 LNHDA and CDR2 SQIVND come from the germline V gene (reference sequence). With 5 bases removed from V and 4 bases from J, the gap between germline ends came to 11 bases. CDR3 sequence reads: CASSSQGTYGYTF. CDR3 DNA: TGTGCCAGTAGTTCACAGGGAACCTATGGCTACACCTTC.

J is TRBJ2-5 and V is TRBV5-1, with D perhaps matching TRBD2 (6 bases). Per germline, CDR1 SGHRS and CDR2 YFSETQ. The CDR3 extends over 15 amino acids. Between the trimmed V and J ends, which lost 1 base and 1 base, there was a span of 11 bases. The CDR3, as DNA: TGCGCCAGCAGCTTGCCATACGGGGGCCAAGAGACCCAGTACTTC. Translation gives CASSLPYGGQETQYF.

The V call is TRBV2, the J call TRBJ1-1; 7 bases match TRBD1. The germline gives CDR1 SNHLY, CDR2 FYNNEI. V was pared by 2 bases and J by 2 bases, with 5 bases of the junction left unmatched. CDR3 length equals 15 residues. The CDR3: CASSEMGQSNTEAFF. The CDR3, as DNA: TGTGCCAGCAGTGAAATGGGACAGAGCAACACTGAAGCTTTCTTT.

J is TRBJ2-1 and V is TRBV4-2; 8 positions match TRBD2. This CDR3 is 14 amino acids long. Per the germline V gene, CDR1 is LGHNA and CDR2 is YNFKEQ. V shed 4 bases, J shed 6 bases, and the junction held 5 bases outside the gene matches. The DNA for the CDR3 is TGTGCCAGCAGCCCGGAAGGGACTAGCAATGAGCAGTTCTTC. Its translation is CASSPEGTSNEQFF.

This sequence joins TRBV7-2 and TRBJ2-2; D gene unclear. Germline CDR1 and CDR2: SGHTA and FQGNSA. The CDR3 consists of 14 residues. V was pared by 3 bases and J by 4 bases, with 9 bases between. The chain's CDR3 is CASSFGERTGELFF. CDR3 nucleotides: TGTGCCAGCAGCTTCGGAGAACGCACCGGGGAGCTGTTTTTT.

The genes are TRBV7-2 and TRBJ2-1; the D gene is possibly TRBD2 (6 bases). This CDR3 spans 14 amino acids. V was shortened by 7 bases and J by 5 bases, with 15 bases between the two germline ends. CDR1 is SGHTA, CDR2 FQGNSA, per germline. The CDR3 loop reads CASTLWDSHNEQFF. For the CDR3, the DNA is TGTGCCAGCACCCTGTGGGACTCACACAATGAGCAGTTCTTC.

This clone was recorded once. The chain couples TRBV6-5 to TRBJ1-2; D unclear. The CDR3 has 13 residues. Germline V lookup: CDR1 MNHEY, CDR2 SVGAGI. The V end lost 2 bases, the J end lost 7 bases, and 11 bases lay between the germline ends. The CDR3 protein is CASSYSWAAGYTF. The CDR3, as DNA: TGTGCCAGCAGTTACAGTTGGGCAGCTGGCTACACCTTC.

The rearrangement joins TRBV11-2 to TRBJ1-1; 7 positions match TRBD1. There are 14 residues in the CDR3. J lost 0 bases, V lost 5 bases, and 3 bases had no gene match. Per germline, CDR1 SGHAT and CDR2 FQNNGV. The chain's CDR3 is CASSRQGLNTEAFF. The CDR3 DNA reads TGTGCCAGCAGCCGACAGGGACTGAACACTGAAGCTTTCTTT.